This T cell receptor (beta chain) was recovered during a study of metastatic and nonmetastatic thyroid tumors. On the study more broadly: The comparison covered peripheral blood and tumor or nodule tissue in malignant and benign thyroid patients. Study results and caveats: Within blood and tumor, benign nodules reportedly had significantly lower TCR beta diversity than malignant thyroid tumors did.

Germline V lookup: CDR1 SEHNR, CDR2 FQNEAQ (reference sequence). This CDR3 has 15 amino acids. V lost 5 bases and J lost 2; bases outside the gene matches: 7. This clone was found many times. Antigen: not known. Thyroid surgery took place with no prior treatment in any patient. MiXCR reprocessed the PCR reads for TCRdb. There are around 25,000 clones in the sample; more than 25% occur only once, and 15% to 20% lies in the top ten. The sequenced sample consisted of blood. This sequence was found in a male donor with papillary thyroid cancer or a benign thyroid nodule (not recorded which). Some clones in this sample may be carry-over from other donors' samples. This chain joins TRBV7-9 and TRBJ2-7, with 9 bases that match TRBD1. The CDR3 DNA follows: TGTGCCAGCAGCCGCCACCGGGACAGGGCCTACGAGCAGTACTTC. Encoded protein: CASSRHRDRAYEQYF.